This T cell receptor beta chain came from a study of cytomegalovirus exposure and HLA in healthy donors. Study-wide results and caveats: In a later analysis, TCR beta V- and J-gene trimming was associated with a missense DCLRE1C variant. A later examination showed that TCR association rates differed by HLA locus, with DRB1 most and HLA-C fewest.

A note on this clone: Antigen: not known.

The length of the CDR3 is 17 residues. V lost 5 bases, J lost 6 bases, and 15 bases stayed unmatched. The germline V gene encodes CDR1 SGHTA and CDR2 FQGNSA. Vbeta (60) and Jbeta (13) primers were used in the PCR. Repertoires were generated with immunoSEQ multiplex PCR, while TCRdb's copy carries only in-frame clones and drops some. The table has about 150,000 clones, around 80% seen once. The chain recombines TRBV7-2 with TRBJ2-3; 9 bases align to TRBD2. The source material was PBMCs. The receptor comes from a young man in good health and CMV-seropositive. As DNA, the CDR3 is TGTGCCAGCAGCCCCCAACAGCGGGAGGACCGAAGGGATACGCAGTATTTT. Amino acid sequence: CASSPQQREDRRDTQYF.